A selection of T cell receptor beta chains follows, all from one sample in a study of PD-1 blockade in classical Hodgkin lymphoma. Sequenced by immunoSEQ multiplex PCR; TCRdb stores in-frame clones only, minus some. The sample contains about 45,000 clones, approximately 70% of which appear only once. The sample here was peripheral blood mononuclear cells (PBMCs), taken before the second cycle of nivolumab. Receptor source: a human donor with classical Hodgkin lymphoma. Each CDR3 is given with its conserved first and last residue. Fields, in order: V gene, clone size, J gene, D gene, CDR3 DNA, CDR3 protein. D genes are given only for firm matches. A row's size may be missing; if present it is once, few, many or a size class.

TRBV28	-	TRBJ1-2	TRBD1	TGTGCCAGCAGTCAGCTATTAGGACAGGGTACCTATGGCTACACCTTC	CASSQLLGQGTYGYTF
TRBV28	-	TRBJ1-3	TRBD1	TGTGCCAGCAGCTTCACCGGGACAGATTCTTTCTCTGGAAACACCATATATTTT	CASSFTGTDSFSGNTIYF
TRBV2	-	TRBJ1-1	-	TGTGCCAGCAGGCCCCGCCCCTCCCAGGGTAACACTGAAGCTTTCTTT	CASRPRPSQGNTEAFF
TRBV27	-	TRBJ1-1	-	TGTGCCAGCAGTAAAAACACTGAAGCTTTCTTT	CASSKNTEAFF
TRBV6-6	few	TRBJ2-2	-	TGTGCCAGCAGTTTTGGGAACACCGGGGAGCTGTTTTTT	CASSFGNTGELFF
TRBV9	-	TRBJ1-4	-	TGTGCCAGCAGCGCGGGTAGTGAGGAAAAACTGTTTTTT	CASSAGSEEKLFF
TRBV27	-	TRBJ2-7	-	TGTGCCAGCAGTTCCCCTATGGTGCGGGGTTCGAACGAGCAGTACTTC	CASSSPMVRGSNEQYF
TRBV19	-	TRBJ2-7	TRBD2	TGTGCCAGTAGTATCGGCCAGCGGGAGGCCTACGAGCAGTACTTC	CASSIGQREAYEQYF
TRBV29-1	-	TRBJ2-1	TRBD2	TGCAGCGTTGATGGGCTAGCGGGAGTAGGAACCTACAATGAGCAGTTCTTC	CSVDGLAGVGTYNEQFF
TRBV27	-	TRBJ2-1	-	TGTGCCAGCAGTTTATCCACAGTGACACATGAGCAGTTCTTC	CASSLSTVTHEQFF
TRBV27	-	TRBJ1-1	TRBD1	TGTGCCAGCAGTGGGGACAGGAATCCTGCGGAGAGCACTGAAGCTTTCTTT	CASSGDRNPAESTEAFF
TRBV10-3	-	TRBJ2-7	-	TGTGCCATCAGGACCTCCGACTCCTACGAGCAGTACTTC	CAIRTSDSYEQYF
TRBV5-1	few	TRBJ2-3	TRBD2	TGCGCCAGCAGCTTGGTCTGGACCACTAGCGGGGTCGCAGATACGCAGTATTTT	CASSLVWTTSGVADTQYF
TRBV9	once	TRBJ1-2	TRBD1	TGTGCCAGCAGCTCCCGGACAGGGCCCTATGGCTACACCTTC	CASSSRTGPYGYTF
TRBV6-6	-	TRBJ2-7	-	TGTGCCAGCACCCACCTCGGTGCCGAGCAGTACTTC	CASTHLGAEQYF
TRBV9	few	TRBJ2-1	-	TGTGCCAGCAGCCCAGGACAGTACGACTACAATGAGCAGTTCTTC	CASSPGQYDYNEQFF
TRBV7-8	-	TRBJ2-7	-	TGTGCCAGCAGCTTAGGTGTCGCCTCCTACGAGCAGTACTTC	CASSLGVASYEQYF
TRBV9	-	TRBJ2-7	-	TGTGCCAGCAGCGTCGGGCCCTCCTACGAGCAGTACTTC	CASSVGPSYEQYF
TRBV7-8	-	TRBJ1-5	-	TGTGCCAGCAGCTACGTCCTTGGGGGAGGTCAGCCCCAGCATTTT	CASSYVLGGGQPQHF
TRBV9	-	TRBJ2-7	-	TGTGCCAGCAGCGTAGGTGGGGGAAGGGCAGAGCAGTACTTC	CASSVGGGRAEQYF
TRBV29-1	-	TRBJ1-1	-	TGCAGCGCCGCTCGTGACCCCTGGGGGGAAGCTTTCTTT	CSAARDPWGEAFF
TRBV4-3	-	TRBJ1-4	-	TGCGCCAGCAGCCAATTTAACGGGGATTCTAATGAAAAACTGTTTTTT	CASSQFNGDSNEKLFF
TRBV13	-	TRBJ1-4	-	TGTGCCAGCAGCGAGAGGACGCCGAATGAAAAACTGTTTTTT	CASSERTPNEKLFF
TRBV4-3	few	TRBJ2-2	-	TGCGCCAGCAGCCAAGATCGCTGGACTGCCGGGGAGCTGTTTTTT	CASSQDRWTAGELFF
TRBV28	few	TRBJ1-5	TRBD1	TGTGCCAGCAGTTTAATAAGGGGTGGGGACAGGGTAGCGCCCCAGCATTTT	CASSLIRGGDRVAPQHF
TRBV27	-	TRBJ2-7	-	TGTGCCAGCAGTTTTAAAGGAGGCGAGCAGTACTTC	CASSFKGGEQYF
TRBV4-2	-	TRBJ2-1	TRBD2	TGTGCCAGCAGCCAAGATCGGCTAGCGGGGGGCGAGCAGTTCTTC	CASSQDRLAGGEQFF
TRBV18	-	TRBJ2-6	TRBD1	TGTGCCAGCTCACGATCCGGGACAGGGGGCGAGGTAGCTGGGGCCAACGTCCTGACTTTC	CASSRSGTGGEVAGANVLTF
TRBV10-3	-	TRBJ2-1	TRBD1	TGTGCCATCAGTGAGTCGAGACTGACAGGGGGCAATGAGCAGTTCTTC	CAISESRLTGGNEQFF
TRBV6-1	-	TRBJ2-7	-	TGTGCCAGCAGTGAAGCGGTTGAATACTGGACGGACGTCCCCTACGAGCAGTACTTC	CASSEAVEYWTDVPYEQYF
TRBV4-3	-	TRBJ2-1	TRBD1	TGCGCCAGCAGCCAAGATCCCGACAGGGTCCTCTACAATGAGCAGTTCTTC	CASSQDPDRVLYNEQFF
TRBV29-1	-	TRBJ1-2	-	TGCAGCGTTCTCCCGCCACAACCTAACTATGGCTACACCTTC	CSVLPPQPNYGYTF
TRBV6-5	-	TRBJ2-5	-	TGTGCCAGCAGTTACTACGGAGGGGAGACCCAGTACTTC	CASSYYGGETQYF
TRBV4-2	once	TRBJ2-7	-	TGTGCCAGCAGCTTGGGCAGGCGCGAGCAGTACTTC	CASSLGRREQYF
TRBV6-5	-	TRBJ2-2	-	TGTGCCAGCAGTTACAACGGACTGATTAACACCGGGGAGCTGTTTTTT	CASSYNGLINTGELFF
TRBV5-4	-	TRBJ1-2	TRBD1	TGTGCCAGCAGCTCGCCGGGACAGGGTACTGGGGGCTACACCTTC	CASSSPGQGTGGYTF
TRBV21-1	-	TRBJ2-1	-	TGTGCCAGCAGCAAAGCCCACCCCAAGCGCGTACTCTACAATGAGCAGTTCTTC	CASSKAHPKRVLYNEQFF
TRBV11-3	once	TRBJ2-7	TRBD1	TGTGCCAGCAGCCCAGGGACAGGTCACTCCTACGAGCAGTACTTC	CASSPGTGHSYEQYF
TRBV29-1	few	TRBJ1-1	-	TGCAGCGTTGGGTCCGGTATGGGTACTGAAGCTTTCTTT	CSVGSGMGTEAFF
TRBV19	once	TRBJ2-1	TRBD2	TGTGCCAGTAGTATCCCCGGACTAGCGGGAGGGAATGAGCAGTTCTTC	CASSIPGLAGGNEQFF
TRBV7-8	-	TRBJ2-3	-	TGTGCCAGCAGCTTAGGGACCGGCCTGAGCACAGATACGCAGTATTTT	CASSLGTGLSTDTQYF
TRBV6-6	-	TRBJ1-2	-	TGTGCCAGCAGTTACTCTTCAGGGGTGGCCTATGGCTACACCTTC	CASSYSSGVAYGYTF
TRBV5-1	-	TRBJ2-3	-	TGCGCCAGCAGTTTTTCCGGCGGCCTGGATTTT	CASSFSGGLDF
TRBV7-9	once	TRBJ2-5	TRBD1	TGTGCCAGCAGCTTGACAGGGTACCAAGAGACCCAGTACTTC	CASSLTGYQETQYF
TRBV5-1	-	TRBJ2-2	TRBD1	TGCGCCAGCAGCTTGGACAGGGGGGACACCGGGGAGCTGTTTTTT	CASSLDRGDTGELFF
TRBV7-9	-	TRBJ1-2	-	TGTGCCAGCACCCTGCGCAGGATCAATGGCTACACCTTC	CASTLRRINGYTF
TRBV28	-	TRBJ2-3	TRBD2	TGTGCCAGCAGTTCGGGGGGGACACAGGGACGGGATACGCAGTATTTT	CASSSGGTQGRDTQYF
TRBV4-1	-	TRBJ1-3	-	TGCGCCAGCAGCCAAGCTTGGTTTTCTGGAAACACCATATATTTT	CASSQAWFSGNTIYF
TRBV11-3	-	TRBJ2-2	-	TGTGCCAGCAGGGGGGTTACCGGGGAGCTGTTTTTT	CASRGVTGELFF
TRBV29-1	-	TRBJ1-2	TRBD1	TGCAGCGTTTGGGACAGGGAATTGAATGGCTACACCTTC	CSVWDRELNGYTF
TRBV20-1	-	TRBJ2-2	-	TGCAGTGCCACGACAAGCGGGGAGCTGTTTTTT	CSATTSGELFF
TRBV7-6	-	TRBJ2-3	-	TGTGCCAGCAGCTTAAGCGGGTATAGAACAGATACGCAGTATTTT	CASSLSGYRTDTQYF
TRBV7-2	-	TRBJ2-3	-	TGTGCCAGCAGCTTAGGGCCCGCCACAGATACGCAGTATTTT	CASSLGPATDTQYF
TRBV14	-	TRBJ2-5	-	TGTGCCAGCAGCCAAGATTACCGCGCGGAGACCCAGTACTTC	CASSQDYRAETQYF
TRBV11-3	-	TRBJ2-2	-	TGTGCCAGCAGCTTACCGGGGACCGTCCCCTCGAACACCGGGGAGCTGTTTTTT	CASSLPGTVPSNTGELFF